Reported below is one T cell receptor (beta chain). This clone is a singleton in its sample. Its target antigen remains unknown. Per-base quality was not reported, and no clone a single base away is much larger than it. The immunoSEQ Assay, a bias-controlled multiplex PCR, was used to amplify TCRbeta CDR3 regions from genomic DNA. The study's own analysis went as follows. The number of nucleated cells in each sample was estimated from the amplification of reference gene primers within the assay. Sequence reads were collapsed and filtered to measure the absolute abundance of every unique TCRbeta CDR3 rearrangement. For each sample, productive Simpson clonality was calculated as the square root of Simpson's diversity index across productive rearrangements. TCRdb provides this immuneACCESS table in a form limited to in-frame rearrangements. Some clones are lacking; in checked studies, under half of them reflect an unresolved V gene, and why the rest are absent is not known. That table furnishes V, J and clone size, whereas the DNA furnished D and trimming. The sample has 330,000 or so clones on record, about 89% of them singletons. The ten largest clones add up to roughly 2% of the sample.

This sample is drawn from a study of blood T cell repertoires in COVID-19 (dated by TCRdb to about 2020). Looking at the study overall: ImmuneRACE Cohort 3 recovered participants were defined by two consecutive negative NP/OP PCR tests, healthcare professional clearance, or symptom resolution. Samples covering the acute and convalescent phases of COVID-19 were provided by collaborators in the United States, Italy and Spain. The material from the prospective study consisted of cDNA or gDNA derived from T cells, B-cell-depleted T cells, or PBMCs. The dataset comprised deeply sampled blood TCRbeta repertoires from subjects exposed to, actively infected with, or recovered from COVID-19. The repertoires were released in a freely available public database intended as a resource for research on the immune response to SARS-CoV-2. The samples were drawn from the first 160 participants of the ongoing ImmuneRACE study and from over a thousand subjects provided by 6 global collaborators. A de-identified subject ID, COVID-19 status, age in years and sex were almost always included in the sample metadata. HLA class I and class II types, where available, came from metadata supplied by the sample provider rather than from assay-based typing.

What the study reported, not specific to this receptor: Clinical and demographic metadata were provided uncurated, with the amount varying by source and participant.

The junction shows trimming of 6 bases on V and 1 base on J, plus 12 bases between the germline ends. Taken from the germline V gene (reference sequence), the CDR1 and CDR2 loops are GTSNPN and SVGIG. From the cysteine up to the phenylalanine, the CDR3 has a length of 13 residues. Only the CDR3 DNA stays, 39 bases, in frame from base 1. Participants in the prospective study were enrolled through a virtual design, were aged roughly 18 to 100 years, and lived in about two dozen United States geographic areas. In the prospective study, participants were assigned to cohorts based on the clinical history participants reported in a screening survey and a study questionnaire. Mobile phlebotomists in the prospective study collected whole blood, serum and a nasopharyngeal or oropharyngeal swab from every participant. Over a roughly 2-month period, participants in the prospective study had the option of providing additional blood draws and questionnaires. Blood samples from the prospective study were shipped frozen or at room temperature prior to DNA extraction.

Input material: PBMCs or T cells enriched from blood (not recorded which). The chain links TRBV30 with TRBJ1-1; the D region possibly corresponds to TRBD1 (6 bases align). The sequence came from a man aged 35-49 years in a cohort exposed to, infected with or recovered from COVID-19 (not recorded which). The DNA sequence is as follows: TGTGCCTGTGAGGGGGTGACGAACACTGAAGCTTTCTTT. This sequence encodes CACEGVTNTEAFF.